The 18 T cell receptor beta chains below come from one sample, sequenced in a study of cytomegalovirus exposure and HLA in healthy donors. The PCR employed 60 Vbeta primers together with 13 Jbeta primers. Assay: immunoSEQ multiplex PCR; the TCRdb copy retains only in-frame clones and omits some. The table has thousands of clones, 45% to 60% seen once. Material: PBMCs. These receptors were collected from a man aged 25 to 45 in good health and CMV-seropositive.

This clone appeared a few times. This rearrangement joins TRBV7-2 to TRBJ1-2; unclear D gene. V was shortened by 5 bases and J by 0 bases, with 16 bases between the two germline ends. This CDR3 is built from 16 residues. Germline V gives CDR1 SGHTA, CDR2 FQGNSA. The CDR3 DNA follows: TGTGCCAGCAGCCCGCGCCACGGGGATGCTAACTATGGCTACACCTTC. Translated, it gives CASSPRHGDANYGYTF.

The V and J genes are TRBV29-1 and TRBJ2-3; no clear D gene. The CDR3 runs 12 residues. V lost 3 bases to trimming and J lost 1 base, with 5 bases between them. Germline V gene data show CDR1 as SQVTM and CDR2 as ANQGSEA. For the CDR3, the DNA is TGCAGCGTTGACGAGGGCACAGATACGCAGTATTTT. Translation: CSVDEGTDTQYF.

The chain employs TRBV9 and TRBJ1-4; no definite D call. The germline CDR1 and CDR2 sequences are SGDLS and YYNGEE. The germline V and J ends were trimmed by 3 bases and 3 bases, with 9 bases remaining between them. CDR3 length equals 14 residues. DNA of the CDR3: TGTGCCAGCAGCGCCGGGAACTCTAATGAAAAACTGTTTTTT. Translated, it gives CASSAGNSNEKLFF. Complete variable domain (other parts from reference TRBV9 and TRBJ1-4): DSGVTQTPKHLITATGQRVTLRCSPRSGDLSVYWYQQSLDQGLQFLIQYYNGEERAKGNILERFSAQQFPDLHSELNLSSLELGDSALYFCASSAGNSNEKLFFGSGTQLSVL.

This clone was picked up one time. This sequence joins TRBV30 and TRBJ1-2; 7 bases agree with TRBD1. Germline CDR1 is GTSNPN and CDR2 is SVGIG (reference sequence). V dropped 7 bases and J dropped 4; count of bases not matched to a gene: 12. This CDR3 spans 14 amino acids. CDR3 residues: CALNTGERGYGYTF. In DNA, the CDR3 is TGTGCCTTGAACACAGGGGAGAGGGGCTATGGCTACACCTTC.

This chain links TRBV6-5 with TRBJ1-1; 8 nucleotides line up with TRBD1. CDR3 length: 15 residues. V lost 6 bases, J lost 4 bases, and 10 bases stayed unmatched. Germline V gene lookup returns CDR1 MNHEY and CDR2 SVGAGI. The CDR3 bases are TGTGCCAGCAGCCCCACCAGGGGGCCCACCACTGAAGCTTTCTTT. Protein product: CASSPTRGPTTEAFF.

This clone was observed a few times. The gene calls are TRBV10-3 and TRBJ1-1, with D unclear. This CDR3 has 12 residues. Germline CDR1 reads ENHRY; CDR2 reads SYGVKD. Trimming took 11 bases from V and 4 from J, leaving 14 bases between them. CDR3 in DNA: TGTGCCTCCGCTGTGAGTGGCACTGAAGCTTTCTTT. This codes for CASAVSGTEAFF.

V gene TRBV6-5 combines with J gene TRBJ1-2; D might be TRBD1 (5 bases). Trimming took 6 bases from V and 8 from J, leaving 13 bases between them. The germline CDR1 and CDR2 sequences are MNHEY and SVGAGI. The CDR3 is made up of 12 amino acids. This CDR3 is CASRGIPGGYTF. For the CDR3, the DNA is TGTGCCAGCAGAGGGATCCCAGGGGGCTACACCTTC.

The chain joins TRBV29-1 to TRBJ2-1; no reliable D call. CDR3 size: 11 residues. CDR1 and CDR2 (germline): SQVTM, ANQGSEA. V shed 4 bases and J shed 7 bases, with 8 bases lying between them. The CDR3 nucleotides are TGCAGCGTTGGGCCCAATAATGAGCAGTTCTTC. It codes for CSVGPNNEQFF.

The V and J genes are TRBV6-1 and TRBJ2-5; D is undetermined. V gave up 7 bases and J gave up 3 bases, with 12 bases separating them. CDR3 length: 13 residues. Germline-derived CDR1 and CDR2 are MNHNS and SASEGT. The CDR3 loop is CASKATIKETQYF. The CDR3 DNA is TGTGCCAGCAAGGCAACTATCAAAGAGACCCAGTACTTC.

This clone has a handful of counts. This sequence joins TRBV13 and TRBJ1-2; tentative D call: TRBD1 (6 bases). Trimming pared 2 bases from V and 0 bases from J, leaving 7 bases between. The CDR3 loop spans 14 amino acids. Germline lookup yields CDR1 PRHDT and CDR2 FYEKMQ (reference sequence). The CDR3 nucleotides are TGTGCCAGCAGCTTAACAGGGACTAACTATGGCTACACCTTC. It codes for CASSLTGTNYGYTF. The whole variable domain, filled in from reference TRBV13 and TRBJ1-2, reads AAGVIQSPRHLIKEKRETATLKCYPIPRHDTVYWYQQGPGQDPQFLISFYEKMQSDKGSIPDRFSAQQFSDYHSELNMSSLELGDSALYFCASSLTGTNYGYTFGSGTRLTVV.

The gene calls are TRBV20-1 and TRBJ2-7; D uncertain. Germline V gene lookup returns CDR1 DFQATT and CDR2 SNEGSKA (reference sequence). With 5 bases removed from V and 3 bases from J, the gap between germline ends came to 8 bases. This CDR3 is built from 11 residues. The CDR3 loop reads CSALTNYEQYF. The CDR3 DNA reads TGCAGTGCTCTAACTAACTACGAGCAGTACTTC.

The chain recombines TRBV4-3 with TRBJ2-1; 9 bases line up with TRBD2. CDR1 LGHNA and CDR2 YSLEER come from the germline V gene. V lost 4 bases to trimming and J lost 4 bases; unmatched junction nucleotides: 11. The CDR3 loop spans 17 amino acids. The CDR3 loop reads CASSLQGGTSPYNEQFF. The CDR3 DNA follows: TGCGCCAGCAGCCTCCAAGGGGGGACTAGCCCTTACAATGAGCAGTTCTTC.

This clone was found once. The chain couples TRBV10-1 to TRBJ1-1; maybe TRBD1 (5 bases). This CDR3 has 13 amino acids. V was cut by 5 bases and J by 1 base, with 8 bases left in between. The germline gives CDR1 WNHNN, CDR2 SYGVQD (reference sequence). CDR3 sequence: CASSYDRNTEAFF. The CDR3, as DNA: TGCGCCAGCAGTTACGACAGGAACACTGAAGCTTTCTTT.

By frequency in the sample, this clone is medium-sized. The chain couples TRBV28 to TRBJ2-7, with 8 bases aligning to TRBD1. Germline V gene data show CDR1 as MDHEN and CDR2 as SYDVKM. V shed 7 bases, J shed 6 bases, and the junction held 14 bases outside the gene matches. This CDR3 region has 15 residues. The CDR3 here is CASIERGTGGLEQYF. Here the CDR3 DNA reads TGTGCCAGCATAGAGCGCGGGACAGGCGGGCTCGAGCAGTACTTC.

V usage is TRBV7-2 and J usage is TRBJ1-1; TRBD1 matches at 8 bases. V was clipped by 5 bases and J by 4 bases; unmatched bases: 6. The germline gives CDR1 SGHTA, CDR2 FQGNSA. The CDR3 loop spans 14 amino acids. The CDR3 protein is CASSQTGASTEAFF. The CDR3 DNA reads as TGTGCCAGCAGCCAGACAGGGGCAAGCACTGAAGCTTTCTTT.

V and J are TRBV29-1 and TRBJ1-2; weak D call: TRBD1 (5 bases). V was clipped by 6 bases and J by 3 bases, with 14 bases between them. Germline loops: CDR1 SQVTM, CDR2 ANQGSEA. CDR3 size: 13 residues. For the CDR3, the DNA is TGCAGCGTCGACAGTACCGGGCACTATGGCTACACCTTC. It yields the protein CSVDSTGHYGYTF.

The J gene is TRBJ1-6, the V gene TRBV25-1, with 8 bases matching TRBD1. Germline assignment: CDR1 MGHDK and CDR2 SYGVNS. After removal of 1 base from V and 5 bases from J, the junction contained 1 base not matched to a gene. The CDR3 extends over 15 amino acids. The CDR3 loop is CASSEWTGNNSPLHF. The CDR3 DNA is TGTGCCAGCAGTGAATGGACAGGGAATAATTCACCCCTCCACTTT.

This chain joins TRBV9 and TRBJ1-1; 7 nucleotides align to TRBD1. The CDR3 totals 13 residues. Trimming at V came to 3 bases and at J to 4 bases, leaving 3 bases not matched to a gene. Germline values: CDR1 SGDLS, CDR2 YYNGEE. CDR3 bases: TGTGCCAGCAGCGGCGGGGACAGCACTGAAGCTTTCTTT. This encodes CASSGGDSTEAFF.